This T cell receptor (beta chain) originates from a study of blood T cell repertoires in COVID-19. Looking at the study overall: Sites across the United States, Italy and Spain contributed samples from acute and convalescent COVID-19. PBMCs, B-cell-depleted T cells, or T cells were the source of the cDNA or gDNA that made up the material.

In the original processing: Reference gene primer amplification in the assay estimated nucleated cell counts. Sequenced by immunoSEQ multiplex PCR; TCRdb stores in-frame clones only, minus some. Clonal size and the V and J genes are those of that table, whereas D and trimming came from the DNA. Of about 41,000 clones listed, nearly 90% are singletons. Germline CDR1 and CDR2: LGHNT and FRNRAP. Trimming removed 6 bases at V and 4 bases at J, with 9 bases between. This CDR3 region has 12 residues. V gene TRBV12-5 combines with J gene TRBJ1-1, with D unresolved. This TCR derives from a man in his sixties with acute or convalescent COVID-19. The sample was peripheral blood. CDR3 sequence (DNA): TGTGCTAGTGGGTTTCACGGCACTGAAGCTTTCTTT. This encodes CASGFHGTEAFF.